Below, 28 T cell receptor beta chains from the same sample are listed, as sequenced in a study of T cell changes during pregnancy in multiple sclerosis. Clones were read by immunoSEQ multiplex PCR, and TCRdb kept only the in-frame ones, dropping some. The profile shows just over 90,000 clones, 90% to 95% of them singletons. The source was peripheral blood, collected after pregnancy. The origin of the receptors is a female donor in good health, enrolled as a control in a pregnancy study.

The chain combines TRBV19 with TRBJ1-4; D is ambiguous. Germline assignment: CDR1 LNHDA and CDR2 SQIVND (reference sequence). Trimming left V 3 bases short and J 5 bases short, with 10 bases between. The CDR3 has 14 amino acids. CDR3 residues: CASSMTRANEKLFF. The CDR3 region has the DNA TGTGCCAGTAGTATGACTCGCGCGAATGAAAAACTGTTTTTT.

This rearrangement joins TRBV7-9 to TRBJ1-6; no firm D call. V was clipped by 1 base and J by 9 bases, with 4 bases between them. The CDR3 covers 12 residues. Per the germline V gene, CDR1 is SEHNR and CDR2 is FQNEAQ (reference sequence). The CDR3 DNA is TGTGCCAGCAGCTTAGAGAGTTCACCCCTCCACTTT. Amino acid sequence: CASSLESSPLHF.

The chain employs TRBV6-5 and TRBJ2-5, with TRBD2 matching over 9 bases. Losses at the gene ends were 2 bases for V and 1 base for J; bases not matched to a gene: 5. The CDR3 runs 16 residues. Germline V gives CDR1 MNHEY, CDR2 SVGAGI. The CDR3 here is CASSYQAGGIQETQYF. The CDR3 DNA sequence: TGTGCCAGCAGTTACCAAGCGGGGGGAATCCAAGAGACCCAGTACTTC.

In its sample, this clone was seen a few times. The rearrangement uses TRBV5-1 and TRBJ1-2; unclear D gene. Germline V gives CDR1 SGHRS, CDR2 YFSETQ. V lost 0 bases and J lost 7, with 4 bases in between. The CDR3 sequence is 11 residues long. CDR3: CASSLGVGYTF. The DNA for the CDR3 is TGCGCCAGCAGCTTGGGAGTTGGCTACACCTTC.

V gene TRBV4-1 combines with J gene TRBJ2-6; tentative D call: TRBD1 (6 bases). The germline V and J ends were trimmed by 3 bases and 2 bases, with 11 bases remaining between them. The CDR3 is 16 amino acids. The germline CDR1 and CDR2 sequences are MGHRA and YSYEKL. DNA of the CDR3: TGCGCCAGCAGCCAGGCAACAGGGACTGGGGCCAACGTCCTGACTTTC. Its translation: CASSQATGTGANVLTF.

V and J are TRBV28 and TRBJ1-2; D call uncertain. The V gene's germline CDR1 is MDHEN and CDR2 SYDVKM. The CDR3 is 13 amino acids. V lost 6 bases, J lost 4 bases, and 12 bases lay in between. The chain's CDR3 is CASSVLGSYGYTF. The CDR3 nucleotides are TGTGCCAGCAGCGTATTGGGCAGCTATGGCTACACCTTC.

The rearrangement uses TRBV5-8 and TRBJ2-1; perhaps TRBD1 as D (6 bases). CDR3 length equals 13 residues. CDR1 is SGHTS, CDR2 YDEGEE, per germline. V was trimmed by 7 bases and J by 8 bases, leaving 16 bases between them. The CDR3 loop is CASATGIGDEQFF. DNA of the CDR3: TGTGCCAGCGCGACAGGTATTGGTGATGAGCAGTTCTTC.

J is TRBJ2-1 and V is TRBV6-6; 8 positions match TRBD2. Germline CDR1 and CDR2: MNHNY and SVGAGI (reference sequence). CDR3 length: 16 residues. V trimming: 2 bases; J trimming: 8 bases; junction bases outside the gene matches: 11. CDR3 residues: CASSYPRSGGTHEQFF. DNA of the CDR3: TGTGCCAGCAGTTACCCCAGGAGCGGGGGTACCCATGAGCAGTTCTTC.

This sequence joins TRBV28 and TRBJ1-5; D may be TRBD1 (5 bases). The V and J ends lost 6 bases and 4 bases respectively, with 16 bases between them. Germline V gene lookup returns CDR1 MDHEN and CDR2 SYDVKM. The CDR3 runs to 15 residues. The CDR3 is CASSRQSRGNQPQHF. CDR3 bases: TGTGCCAGCAGCCGACAGTCCCGGGGGAATCAGCCCCAGCATTTT. Full variable domain (missing parts from reference TRBV28 and TRBJ1-5): DVKVTQSSRYLVKRTGEKVFLECVQDMDHENMFWYRQDPGLGLRLIYFSYDVKMKEKGDIPEGYSVSREKKERFSLILESASTNQTSMYLCASSRQSRGNQPQHFGDGTRLSIL.

J is TRBJ2-1 and V is TRBV5-4; 12 nucleotides match TRBD1. This CDR3 region has 15 residues. The germline V gene has CDR1 SGHNT and CDR2 YYREEE (reference sequence). The V segment lost 3 bases and the J segment 7 bases; nucleotides outside the gene matches: 5. The DNA for the CDR3 is TGTGCCAGCAGCTCCCCGGGACAGGGGGCGAATGAGCAGTTCTTC. It specifies CASSSPGQGANEQFF.

This CDR3 reads CASSRESGTYEQYF. The DNA for the CDR3 is TGTGCCAGCAGCCGGGAATCCGGGACCTACGAGCAGTACTTC. V is TRBV7-2 and J is TRBJ2-7; tentative D call: TRBD2 (5 bases). The CDR3 sequence is 14 residues long. V gave up 5 bases and J gave up 2 bases, with 13 bases separating them. Per the germline V gene, CDR1 is SGHTA and CDR2 is FQGNSA.

The rearrangement joins TRBV6-5 to TRBJ2-3, with D possibly TRBD2 on 6 matching bases. This CDR3 has 15 residues. Germline V CDR1 and CDR2: MNHEY, SVGAGI. V lost 0 bases, J lost 3 bases, and 10 bases lay in between. The CDR3 protein is CASSYSTRGTDTQYF. In nucleotides, the CDR3 is TGTGCCAGCAGTTACTCGACTAGAGGGACAGATACGCAGTATTTT.

The CDR3 DNA is TGTGCCAGCAAACTTCATTCTGGAAACACCATATATTTT. The encoded protein is CASKLHSGNTIYF. The genes are TRBV27 and TRBJ1-3; no firm D call. CDR3 length: 13 residues. Trimming shortened V by 7 bases and J by 1 base, and 8 bases separated the two germline ends. Per germline, CDR1 MNHEY and CDR2 SMNVEV (reference sequence).

The rearrangement uses TRBV9 and TRBJ2-1, with D tentatively TRBD1 (7 bases). This CDR3 comprises 16 residues. Germline CDR1 reads SGDLS; CDR2 reads YYNGEE. The V end was cut by 3 bases, the J end by 8 bases, with 21 bases between. The DNA of the CDR3 is TGTGCCAGCAGCGCCCAGGGGGGCCCCTTTTCGTATGAGCAGTTCTTC. As protein: CASSAQGGPFSYEQFF.

This rearrangement joins TRBV6-5 to TRBJ1-6; D is possibly TRBD1 (5 bases). CDR1 and CDR2 from the germline V gene are MNHEY and SVGAGI. CDR3 length: 15 residues. V gave up 2 bases and J gave up 4 bases, with 9 bases separating them. CDR3: CASSYGGDYNSPLHF. DNA of the CDR3: TGTGCCAGCAGTTACGGAGGGGATTATAATTCACCCCTCCACTTT.

The V call is TRBV29-1, the J call TRBJ2-1, with 8 bases fitting TRBD1. The germline CDR1 and CDR2 sequences are SQVTM and ANQGSEA. Trimming cost V 4 bases and J 7 bases; bases outside gene matches: 3. The CDR3 is made up of 12 amino acids. CDR3 bases: TGCAGCGTTGGCTACAGGGGGAATGAGCAGTTCTTC. This sequence encodes CSVGYRGNEQFF.

The rearrangement uses TRBV7-6 and TRBJ2-7; D is possibly TRBD2 (6 bases). Germline V CDR1 and CDR2: SGHVS, FNYEAQ. V gave up 5 bases and J gave up 4 bases, with 18 bases separating them. The CDR3 is made up of 15 amino acids. DNA of the CDR3: TGTGCCAGCAGCGAATTCGGGGGATCAGCTTACGAGCAGTACTTC. It encodes CASSEFGGSAYEQYF.

The chain has TRBV7-2 and TRBJ1-5; no firm D call. Germline assignment: CDR1 SGHTA and CDR2 FQGNSA. Trimming removed 3 bases from V and 3 bases from J, with 6 bases in between. CDR3 size: 13 residues. In nucleotides, the CDR3 is TGTGCCAGCAGCTTCCAGGCCAATCAGCCCCAGCATTTT. This sequence encodes CASSFQANQPQHF.

The V and J genes are TRBV29-1 and TRBJ1-2; D perhaps matches TRBD1 (6 bases). V was clipped by 7 bases and J by 5 bases, with 23 bases between them. Germline V gene lookup returns CDR1 SQVTM and CDR2 ANQGSEA. The CDR3 loop spans 15 amino acids. CDR3 protein: CSAFLPSGHIYGYTF. In DNA form, the CDR3 reads TGCAGCGCCTTTCTCCCTTCGGGACACATATATGGCTACACCTTC.

V usage is TRBV4-1 and J usage is TRBJ2-7, with 9 bases identical to TRBD1. Per germline, CDR1 MGHRA and CDR2 YSYEKL. The CDR3 loop spans 16 amino acids. The ends lost 1 base at V and 1 base at J; junction bases unmatched: 5. The CDR3 is CASSQGPGTGSYEQYF. CDR3 in DNA: TGCGCCAGCAGCCAAGGCCCCGGGACAGGGTCCTACGAGCAGTACTTC.

Remarks on this clone: The same CDR3 can be traced to other DNA sequences in this sample. V gene TRBV6-5 combines with J gene TRBJ1-1; weak D call: TRBD1 (5 bases). This CDR3 is built from 15 residues. The germline gives CDR1 MNHEY, CDR2 SVGAGI. V lost 6 bases, J lost 1 base, and 15 bases lay in between. CDR3 in DNA: TGTGCCAGCAGCTTTGGGGCGGATCCGAACACTGAAGCTTTCTTT. Its protein is CASSFGADPNTEAFF.

V and J are TRBV10-3 and TRBJ1-1, with 9 positions matching TRBD1. Germline loops: CDR1 ENHRY, CDR2 SYGVKD. This CDR3 region has 18 residues. J lost 3 bases, V lost 0 bases, and 11 bases had no gene match. In DNA form, the CDR3 reads TGTGCCATCAGTGAGTCGGGGTACAGGGGGCGAAGGGACACTGAAGCTTTCTTT. It encodes CAISESGYRGRRDTEAFF.

This chain links TRBV4-3 with TRBJ1-2, with 7 nucleotides matching TRBD1. Germline lookup yields CDR1 LGHNA and CDR2 YSLEER. The length of the CDR3 is 16 residues. Losses at the gene ends were 0 bases for V and 0 bases for J; bases not matched to a gene: 4. DNA of the CDR3: TGCGCCAGCAGCCAAGATAGCGGACAGGCTAACTATGGCTACACCTTC. Protein product: CASSQDSGQANYGYTF.

This clone was observed a few times. The chain uses TRBV2 and TRBJ1-4; D might be TRBD1 (5 bases). Germline V CDR1 and CDR2: SNHLY, FYNNEI. V was shortened by 1 base and J by 8 bases, with 14 bases between the two germline ends. This CDR3 contains 15 residues. CDR3 sequence reads: CASSEERQGLEKLFF. CDR3 in DNA: TGTGCCAGCAGTGAAGAGAGGCAGGGTCTCGAAAAACTGTTTTTT.

The rearrangement uses TRBV7-2 and TRBJ1-2; maybe TRBD1 (5 bases). CDR1 is SGHTA, CDR2 FQGNSA, per germline. This CDR3 is built from 16 residues. The V end was cut by 2 bases, the J end by 1 base, with 14 bases between. The CDR3 DNA sequence: TGTGCCAGCAGCTTAAGAGCAGGGTCGGGTAACTATGGCTACACCTTC. Protein product: CASSLRAGSGNYGYTF. The full variable domain, with the rest looked up from reference TRBV7-2 and TRBJ1-2, is GAGVSQSPSNKVTEKGKDVELRCDPISGHTALYWYRQSLGQGLEFLIYFQGNSAPDKSGLPSDRFSAERTGGSVSTLTIQRTQQEDSAVYLCASSLRAGSGNYGYTFGSGTRLTVV.

This clone was seen a single time. The rearrangement uses TRBV4-2 and TRBJ1-1, with 7 bases aligning to TRBD1. The V gene end was trimmed by 2 bases and the J gene end by 8 bases; junction bases not matched to a gene: 8. There are 14 residues in the CDR3. Germline V gene lookup returns CDR1 LGHNA and CDR2 YNFKEQ. The CDR3 spells CASSQWQGTEEAFF. For the CDR3, the DNA is TGTGCCAGCAGCCAATGGCAAGGGACAGAAGAAGCTTTCTTT.

Details on this clone: Germline is not matched at one junction end, which may reflect a read error. The chain joins TRBV6-5 to TRBJ1-1; 8 bases line up with TRBD1. Germline CDR1 MNHEY, CDR2 SVGAGI. The CDR3 contains 15 residues. In DNA, the CDR3 is TGTGCCAGCAGTGACTCGGGACAGGCCTGGAGGGAAGCTTTCTTT. Protein product: CASSDSGQAWREAFF.

The rearrangement links TRBV11-2 to TRBJ2-1; 9 positions match TRBD2. The CDR3 runs 16 residues. Unmatched junction bases numbered 8, after V lost 1 base and J lost 7 bases. CDR1 is SGHAT and CDR2 is FQNNGV in the germline V gene. The CDR3 DNA follows: TGTGCCAGCAGCTTAGGATTTGCGGGGGGGCAGAATGAGCAGTTCTTC. Its translation: CASSLGFAGGQNEQFF.